This is a list of T cell receptor beta chains from one sample in a study of control samples from healthy donors and cancer patients. Sequenced by immunoSEQ multiplex PCR; TCRdb stores in-frame clones only, minus some. In the table there are over 200,000 clones, over 70% of which are singletons. Sequencing was done on a sample of PBMCs. These receptors all stem from a woman aged 55-75 years with lung cancer. The CDR3 runs from the conserved cysteine through the conserved F or W. The order of the fields is CDR3 DNA, CDR3 protein, clone size, D gene, J gene, V gene. A D gene is named only where the DNA matches it firmly. Only part of the rows carry a size: once, few, many, or a class if the clone is expanded.

cdr3_nt: TGTGCCAGTAGTGCCTCCGGGTCACAAGAGACCCAGTACTTC; cdr3_aa: CASSASGSQETQYF; clone_size: .; d_call: .; j_call: TRBJ2-5; v_call: TRBV19
cdr3_nt: TGCGCCAGCAGTGGGGCTAGCGTAAGCACAGATACGCAGTATTTT; cdr3_aa: CASSGASVSTDTQYF; clone_size: .; d_call: .; j_call: TRBJ2-3; v_call: TRBV10-1
cdr3_nt: TGTGCCAGCAGCGACCGAGGGCAGGGGGCAAGGTCACCCCTCCACTTT; cdr3_aa: CASSDRGQGARSPLHF; clone_size: .; d_call: TRBD1; j_call: TRBJ1-6; v_call: TRBV7-8
cdr3_nt: TGTGCCATCAGTGAGGGTAGGGGGAGCGGGAGGTACGAGCAGTACTTC; cdr3_aa: CAISEGRGSGRYEQYF; clone_size: .; d_call: TRBD2; j_call: TRBJ2-7; v_call: TRBV10-3
cdr3_nt: TGTGCCAGCAGCCGCGGGTGGGCGGGACAGGGGGCCCGGGGCAATCAGCCCCAGCATTTT; cdr3_aa: CASSRGWAGQGARGNQPQHF; clone_size: .; d_call: TRBD1; j_call: TRBJ1-5; v_call: TRBV2
cdr3_nt: TGTGCCAGCAGTATACAGAGGAGGACTGAAGCTTTCTTT; cdr3_aa: CASSIQRRTEAFF; clone_size: .; d_call: .; j_call: TRBJ1-1; v_call: TRBV2
cdr3_nt: TGTGCCAGCAGCTTGGACAGGGTAGAATATTCACCCCTCCACTTT; cdr3_aa: CASSLDRVEYSPLHF; clone_size: .; d_call: TRBD1; j_call: TRBJ1-6; v_call: TRBV7-3
cdr3_nt: TGTGCCAGCAGTCAGGGTTTCAGCGGGAGGGCCCACAATGAGCAGTTCTTC; cdr3_aa: CASSQGFSGRAHNEQFF; clone_size: .; d_call: TRBD2; j_call: TRBJ2-1; v_call: TRBV7-3
cdr3_nt: TGTGCCAGCAGCCGCGGGGCTCTCTCTGGAAACACCATATATTTT; cdr3_aa: CASSRGALSGNTIYF; clone_size: .; d_call: .; j_call: TRBJ1-3; v_call: TRBV2
cdr3_nt: TGCGCCAGCAGCTTGGGGACGACAAATGAAAAACTGTTTTTT; cdr3_aa: CASSLGTTNEKLFF; clone_size: .; d_call: .; j_call: TRBJ1-4; v_call: TRBV5-1
cdr3_nt: TGTGCCAGCAGTCCTCAGTGGACCGGGGAGCTGTTTTTT; cdr3_aa: CASSPQWTGELFF; clone_size: .; d_call: .; j_call: TRBJ2-2; v_call: TRBV2
cdr3_nt: TGTGCCAGCAGTGGCAGTCACAATCAGCCCCAGCATTTT; cdr3_aa: CASSGSHNQPQHF; clone_size: .; d_call: .; j_call: TRBJ1-5; v_call: TRBV2
cdr3_nt: TGCGCCAGCAGTCGGACCGTGGACACTGAAGCTTTCTTT; cdr3_aa: CASSRTVDTEAFF; clone_size: .; d_call: .; j_call: TRBJ1-1; v_call: TRBV5-1
cdr3_nt: TGCGCCAGCAGCCTGGGACCGAACACTGAAGCTTTCTTT; cdr3_aa: CASSLGPNTEAFF; clone_size: once; d_call: .; j_call: TRBJ1-1; v_call: TRBV5-1
cdr3_nt: TGTGCCAGCAGTTACTTCGGGCAGGGGGACACTGAAGCTTTCTTT; cdr3_aa: CASSYFGQGDTEAFF; clone_size: few; d_call: TRBD1; j_call: TRBJ1-1; v_call: TRBV6-6
cdr3_nt: TGCGCCAGCAGCTTGGAGGGCGGGAACTCCTACGAGCAGTACTTC; cdr3_aa: CASSLEGGNSYEQYF; clone_size: .; d_call: .; j_call: TRBJ2-7; v_call: TRBV5-1
cdr3_nt: TGTGCCAGCAGTTCCGGGACACCTTCTAATCAGCCCCAGCATTTT; cdr3_aa: CASSSGTPSNQPQHF; clone_size: .; d_call: .; j_call: TRBJ1-5; v_call: TRBV6-5
cdr3_nt: TGTGCCAGCAGCCAAGCGGGGATTTCGATGTGGGATACGCAGTATTTT; cdr3_aa: CASSQAGISMWDTQYF; clone_size: .; d_call: .; j_call: TRBJ2-3; v_call: TRBV14
cdr3_nt: TGCGCCAGCAGCACCAGGGGGGGTAACACTGAAGCTTTCTTT; cdr3_aa: CASSTRGGNTEAFF; clone_size: .; d_call: TRBD1; j_call: TRBJ1-1; v_call: TRBV5-1
cdr3_nt: TGTGCCATCAATGACGGGAGGATGACTGAAGCTTTCTTT; cdr3_aa: CAINDGRMTEAFF; clone_size: .; d_call: .; j_call: TRBJ1-1; v_call: TRBV10-3
cdr3_nt: TGTGCCAGCAGTGTGGACGGTAACACTGAAGCTTTCTTT; cdr3_aa: CASSVDGNTEAFF; clone_size: once; d_call: .; j_call: TRBJ1-1; v_call: TRBV2
cdr3_nt: TGTGCCACCAGCAGAGATCGCCCTCTTTGGGGGGCGGAAGGAAACACCATATATTTT; cdr3_aa: CATSRDRPLWGAEGNTIYF; clone_size: .; d_call: .; j_call: TRBJ1-3; v_call: TRBV15
cdr3_nt: TGCAGTGCTAGTGAAGCCGTGCAGATCCCCTACAATGAGCAGTTCTTC; cdr3_aa: CSASEAVQIPYNEQFF; clone_size: .; d_call: .; j_call: TRBJ2-1; v_call: TRBV20-1
cdr3_nt: TGTGCCAGCAGCCTGAGAGGGGCCGGGGAGCTGTTTTTT; cdr3_aa: CASSLRGAGELFF; clone_size: .; d_call: .; j_call: TRBJ2-2; v_call: TRBV3-1/TRBV3-2
cdr3_nt: TGTGCCAGCAGCTTGAGCCATCACACCGGGGAGCTGTTTTTT; cdr3_aa: CASSLSHHTGELFF; clone_size: once; d_call: .; j_call: TRBJ2-2; v_call: TRBV7-3
cdr3_nt: TGTGCCAGCAGGCTATCACAGGGGTCCGCCGAGCAGTACTTC; cdr3_aa: CASRLSQGSAEQYF; clone_size: .; d_call: TRBD1; j_call: TRBJ2-7; v_call: TRBV6-5